The next 5 T cell receptor beta chains were all read from a single sample in a study of identical twins. Each CDR3 protein is one row after TCRdb ran MiXCR on the 5' RACE reads. The table has more than 400,000 distinct CDR3 sequences, 15% seen once. This same sample was also part of a study on yellow fever vaccine responses in identical twins.

Sequenced sample: CD4+ T cells sorted from blood. All receptors derive from a woman aged 18-29 years in good health.

The table lists this clonotype with a few counts. The chain uses TRBV5-1 and TRBJ2-5, with D tentatively TRBD2 (6 bases). The ends were cut back, 4 bases at V and 0 bases at J, with 13 bases in the middle. CDR1 is SGHRS and CDR2 is YFSETQ in the germline V gene. This CDR3 is 15 amino acids long. CDR3 amino acids: CASSVWGTDQETQYF. The CDR3 DNA sequence: TGCGCCAGCAGCGTGTGGGGGACTGACCAAGAGACCCAGTACTTC.

The chain links TRBV5-1 to TRBJ2-1; 10 nucleotides agree with TRBD2. This CDR3 spans 18 amino acids. Per the germline V gene, CDR1 is SGHRS and CDR2 is YFSETQ. The V and J ends lost 2 bases and 6 bases, in that order; junction bases with no gene match: 14. CDR3 DNA sequence: TGCGCCAGCAGCTTTTGGAAAGCGGGAGGGGAGACACGCAATGAGCAGTTCTTC. It encodes CASSFWKAGGETRNEQFF.

In this sample, this clonotype turned up many times. The genes are TRBV7-9 and TRBJ2-2, with 9 bases fitting TRBD2. The CDR3 runs 16 residues. Germline values: CDR1 SEHNR, CDR2 FQNEAQ (reference sequence). J lost 6 bases, V lost 4 bases, and 9 bases had no gene match. The CDR3 bases are TGTGCCAGCAGCTCCCCCGCGGGGGGGCACGCCGGGGAGCTGTTTTTT. It yields the protein CASSSPAGGHAGELFF.

This clonotype was found a few times. The chain uses TRBV9 and TRBJ2-7; TRBD2 aligns across 11 bases. The junction had 6 bases not matched to a gene; V was cut back by 0 bases and J by 4 bases. The V gene's germline CDR1 is SGDLS and CDR2 YYNGEE. The CDR3 totals 16 residues. The CDR3 loop reads CASSVDVSSGRYEQYF. DNA of the CDR3: TGTGCCAGCAGCGTAGATGTGTCTAGCGGGAGGTACGAGCAGTACTTC.

This clonotype has more than one count but fewer than ten. This chain connects TRBV28 to TRBJ2-1; 9 positions match TRBD2. The CDR3 runs 16 residues. V shed 6 bases and J 3 bases; nucleotides not matched to a gene: 9. The germline CDR1 and CDR2 sequences are MDHEN and SYDVKM. CDR3 residues: CASRTPAGGDYNEQFF. CDR3 in DNA: TGTGCCAGCAGAACCCCAGCGGGAGGAGACTACAATGAGCAGTTCTTC.